A single sample is the source of the 21 T cell receptor beta chains below, sequenced in a study of diagnostic markers for celiac disease. TCRdb reanalyzed the reads, giving one entry per CDR3 protein sequence and no DNA. The sample has about 1,400 distinct CDR3 sequences; the top ten hold nearly 15%. Sequencing was done on a sample of either unsorted cells or a sorted T cell fraction (not recorded which). The receptor set was obtained from a human donor.

This chain connects TRBV12-3 or TRBV12-4 to TRBJ2-4; TCRdb's D call, TRBD1, is unchecked because there is no DNA. The CDR3 consists of 16 residues. The CDR3 sequence: CASSLVGQLGKNIQYF.

This clonotype ranks as medium-sized in terms of frequency. The chain has TRBV10-3 and TRBJ2-5. Germline CDR1 reads ENHRY; CDR2 reads SYGVKD. This CDR3 has 14 amino acids. CDR3 in amino acids: CAISESEQQGTQYF.

J is TRBJ1-1 and V is TRBV12-3 or TRBV12-4; TCRdb reports TRBD1, a call that lacks DNA to check it against. The CDR3 has 13 residues. This CDR3 is CASSFTGGTEAFF.

Its frequency marks this clonotype as large. The rearrangement links TRBV2 to TRBJ1-2. The CDR3 loop spans 12 amino acids. Germline V gene lookup returns CDR1 SNHLY and CDR2 FYNNEI. The CDR3 is CASRRGIDGYTF.

V is TRBV5-1 and J is TRBJ1-4. The V gene's germline CDR1 is SGHRS and CDR2 YFSETQ. The length of the CDR3 is 13 residues. CDR3 sequence: CASSFGGDEKLFF.

This clonotype is deemed medium-sized by its frequency. This chain connects TRBV5-6 to TRBJ1-5; the TCRdb call, TRBD1, lacks DNA for checking. The CDR3 has 14 amino acids. Per the germline V gene, CDR1 is SGHDT and CDR2 is YYEEEE. CDR3: CASSFGGLGQPQHF.

The gene calls are TRBV6-5 and TRBJ1-1; TCRdb gives TRBD1 as the D gene, but with no DNA this cannot be confirmed. The CDR3 runs 14 residues. From germline, CDR1 is MNHEY and CDR2 SVGAGI. The CDR3 region is CASSVTGANTEAFF.

The chain uses TRBV5-1 and TRBJ2-7. Germline loops: CDR1 SGHRS, CDR2 YFSETQ. CDR3 length: 13 residues. CDR3 loop: CASSADNLDEQYF.

CDR3 sequence reads: CASSYSSRWTGELFF. V is TRBV6-5 and J is TRBJ2-2. The germline gives CDR1 MNHEY, CDR2 SVGAGI. This CDR3 has 15 amino acids.

This CDR3 is CASRFDTSGGYGYTF. This chain joins TRBV5-1 and TRBJ1-2. The CDR3 extends over 15 amino acids. Per germline, CDR1 SGHRS and CDR2 YFSETQ.

This clonotype registers medium-sized by frequency. The chain couples TRBV27 to TRBJ1-5; TCRdb indicates TRBD1, and absent DNA this call remains unverified. The CDR3 has 17 residues. Looked up from germline, CDR1 is MNHEY and CDR2 is SMNVEV (reference sequence). CDR3 region: CASSLNGGPYSNQPQHF.

The chain joins TRBV12-3 or TRBV12-4 to TRBJ1-2. The CDR3 loop spans 15 amino acids. The CDR3 protein is CASSLGRSGDGGYTF.

By frequency, this clonotype is medium-sized. This rearrangement joins TRBV11-2 to TRBJ2-3. This CDR3 spans 12 amino acids. In germline, CDR1 is SGHAT, CDR2 FQNNGV. CDR3 residues: CASSFGGNTQYF.

V is TRBV7-2 and J is TRBJ2-5; as DNA is missing, the TRBD2 call by TCRdb cannot be tested. Germline V gene lookup returns CDR1 SGHTA and CDR2 FQGNSA. CDR3 length equals 15 residues. The chain's CDR3 is CASSLGASLQETQYF.

This clonotype is labeled medium-sized based on frequency. The rearrangement links TRBV28 to TRBJ2-1; TCRdb designates TRBD1, a call that cannot be tested without DNA. Germline lookup yields CDR1 MDHEN and CDR2 SYDVKM. There are 15 residues in the CDR3. The CDR3 loop reads CASSPPLTGDNEQFF.

The gene calls are TRBV6-5 and TRBJ1-1. The CDR3 sequence is 14 residues long. Per germline, CDR1 MNHEY and CDR2 SVGAGI. CDR3 loop: CASSYSARNTEAFF.

This clonotype is classed as medium-sized by frequency. CDR3 in amino acids: CASSQGQGPAYNEQFF. V and J are TRBV4-1 and TRBJ2-1; TCRdb's assignment of TRBD1 cannot be checked, as there is no DNA. The CDR3 extends over 16 amino acids. The germline V gene encodes CDR1 MGHRA and CDR2 YSYEKL.

V is TRBV5-1 and J is TRBJ1-4. Germline V gives CDR1 SGHRS, CDR2 YFSETQ. The CDR3 sequence is 14 residues long. The CDR3: CASSLGQIEEKLFF.

The genes are TRBV27 and TRBJ2-3. The germline gives CDR1 MNHEY, CDR2 SMNVEV (reference sequence). The CDR3 is made up of 14 amino acids. CDR3 amino acids: CASSHRSGLVTQYF.

This clonotype counts as medium-sized by frequency. CDR3 sequence reads: CASSLDQRGYTF. The chain combines TRBV5-1 with TRBJ1-2. Germline V gives CDR1 SGHRS, CDR2 YFSETQ. This CDR3 is built from 12 residues.

Judged by frequency, this clonotype is large (0.1 to 1%). The genes are TRBV12-3 or TRBV12-4 and TRBJ1-1. There are 15 residues in the CDR3. The CDR3: CASSLQRQANTEAFF.